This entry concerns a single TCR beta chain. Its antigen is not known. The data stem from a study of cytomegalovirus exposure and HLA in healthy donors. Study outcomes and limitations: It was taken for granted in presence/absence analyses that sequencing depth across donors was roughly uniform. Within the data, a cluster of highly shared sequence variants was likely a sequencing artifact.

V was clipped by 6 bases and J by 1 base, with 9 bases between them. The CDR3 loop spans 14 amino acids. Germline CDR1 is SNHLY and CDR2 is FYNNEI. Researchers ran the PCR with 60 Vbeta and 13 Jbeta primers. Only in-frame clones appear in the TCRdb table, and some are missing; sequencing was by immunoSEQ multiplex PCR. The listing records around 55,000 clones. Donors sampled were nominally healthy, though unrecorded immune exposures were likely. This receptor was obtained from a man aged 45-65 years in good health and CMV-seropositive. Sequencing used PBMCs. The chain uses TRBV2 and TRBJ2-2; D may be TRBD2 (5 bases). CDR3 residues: CASRRDRNTGELFF. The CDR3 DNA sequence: TGTGCCAGCAGACGGGATCGGAACACCGGGGAGCTGTTTTTT.